Below, one T cell receptor beta chain is given with its context. Its antigen is currently unknown. The CDR3 is 13 residues long. V was cut by 6 bases and J by 4 bases, with 12 bases left in between. CDR1 is MNHNS, CDR2 SASEGT, per germline. Repertoires were generated with immunoSEQ multiplex PCR, while TCRdb's copy carries only in-frame clones and drops some. The sample has 850,000 to 1,200,000 clones, about 75% seen once. This sample is drawn from a study of shared clonotypes between healthy human individuals. Study-level points and caveats: Across subsets, estimated richness was generally greater for naive than for memory populations.

The chain links TRBV6-1 to TRBJ1-2; possible D gene TRBD1, 5 bases. The receptor comes from a man aged 18 to 29 in good health. The sample comprised memory CD4+ T cells sorted from blood. Subset indicated: CD45RA-negative fraction. CDR3 in DNA: TGTGCCAGCAGGCTGGGGACGGCCTATGGCTACACCTTC. Its protein product is CASRLGTAYGYTF.